These 21 T cell receptor beta chains were all obtained from the same sample, sequenced in a study of neurological immune-mediated disorders. MiXCR, applied by TCRdb to the 5' RACE reads, yields one record per CDR3 protein. The sample carries about 74,000 distinct CDR3 sequences, roughly 5.5% recorded once. Material for sequencing was PBMCs. All receptors derive from a man aged 18 to 30 with multiple sclerosis.

This clonotype occurred many times. The chain is built from TRBV5-1 and TRBJ2-1; D is uncertain. Deletions cut 0 bases from V and 7 bases from J, with 8 bases between. Germline CDR1 SGHRS, CDR2 YFSETQ. The CDR3 runs to 13 residues. The CDR3 DNA follows: TGCGCCAGCAGCTTGGCAGATGGGAATGAGCAGTTCTTC. This encodes CASSLADGNEQFF.

Ten or more counts support this clonotype. The chain carries TRBV11-3 and TRBJ1-4, with a possible D match to TRBD1 (5 bases). Germline values: CDR1 SGHNT, CDR2 YENEEA. V was pared by 2 bases and J by 12 bases, with 13 bases between. There are 13 residues in the CDR3. CDR3 protein: CASSLTGASQLFF. The CDR3, as DNA: TGTGCCAGCAGCTTAACCGGGGCTTCACAACTGTTTTTT. The complete variable domain, with remaining parts taken from reference TRBV11-3 and TRBJ1-4, reads EAGVVQSPRYKIIEKKQPVAFWCNPISGHNTLYWYLQNLGQGPELLIRYENEEAVDDSQLPKDRFSAERLKGVDSTLKIQPAELGDSAVYLCASSLTGASQLFFGSGTQLSVL.

In this sample, this clonotype turned up many times. The chain has TRBV20-1 and TRBJ2-3; 8 bases line up with TRBD2. The junction had 4 bases not matched to a gene; V was cut back by 5 bases and J by 0 bases. Germline values: CDR1 DFQATT, CDR2 SNEGSKA (reference sequence). This CDR3 has 14 residues. CDR3 protein: CSAPVAGSTDTQYF. CDR3 DNA: TGCAGTGCTCCGGTAGCGGGGAGCACAGATACGCAGTATTTT.

This clonotype was found many times. The V and J genes are TRBV5-1 and TRBJ2-2; TRBD2 agrees at 10 bases. Germline CDR1 reads SGHRS; CDR2 reads YFSETQ. Trimming removed 4 bases from V and 4 bases from J; junction bases left unmatched: 1. This CDR3 has 14 amino acids. The CDR3 coding sequence is TGCGCCAGCAGCCGGACTAGCGGCACCGGGGAGCTGTTTTTT. Residues: CASSRTSGTGELFF.

This clonotype was observed many times. This chain links TRBV3-1 with TRBJ2-6, with 11 bases fitting TRBD2. The V and J ends lost 5 bases and 9 bases, in that order; junction bases with no gene match: 3. The germline V gene has CDR1 LGHDT and CDR2 YNNKEL (reference sequence). This CDR3 region has 14 residues. The CDR3 region is CASSASGGNNVLTF. In DNA form, the CDR3 reads TGTGCCAGCAGCGCTAGCGGGGGGAACAACGTCCTGACTTTC.

This clonotype is medium-sized within its sample. This rearrangement joins TRBV20-1 to TRBJ1-4; 7 positions agree with TRBD1. Germline CDR1 reads DFQATT; CDR2 reads SNEGSKA (reference sequence). The CDR3 has 14 amino acids. V gave up 6 bases and J gave up 6 bases; unmatched junction bases: 10. The DNA for the CDR3 is TGCAGTGCAACTCTTTATGGACAGGATGAAAAACTGTTTTTT. Its protein product is CSATLYGQDEKLFF.

V gene TRBV5-1 combines with J gene TRBJ2-1, with a possible D match to TRBD2 (6 bases). V lost 2 bases to trimming and J lost 4 bases, with 16 bases between them. Germline CDR1 is SGHRS and CDR2 is YFSETQ. There are 16 residues in the CDR3. The DNA of the CDR3 is TGCGCCAGCAGCTTCGCCCTATCGGGAGCGTACAATGAGCAGTTCTTC. Its protein product is CASSFALSGAYNEQFF.

This clonotype occurred a few times. One base away lies a much larger clone, so this may be a sequencing read error. The J gene is TRBJ1-4, the V gene TRBV7-2; tentatively, D is TRBD1 (5 bases). CDR1 and CDR2 (germline): SGHTA, FQGNSA. The CDR3 runs to 14 residues. V lost 6 bases, J lost 7 bases, and 15 bases lay in between. The CDR3 bases are TGTGCCAGCAGACCGGGCACGGGGGGTGAAAAACTGTTTTTT. Amino acid sequence: CASRPGTGGEKLFF.

This clonotype was found many times. This sequence joins TRBV5-1 and TRBJ2-3; no firm D call. The germline V gene encodes CDR1 SGHRS and CDR2 YFSETQ. Trimming pared 1 base from V and 4 bases from J, leaving 22 bases between. The CDR3 is 18 amino acids. The CDR3 bases are TGCGCCAGCAGCTTGAATCCGTTATCCCCCGGCAGTCCAGATACGCAGTATTTT. This sequence encodes CASSLNPLSPGSPDTQYF.

This clonotype has ten or more counts. The gene calls are TRBV20-1 and TRBJ1-4, with D perhaps matching TRBD1 (5 bases). Deletions cut 0 bases from V and 4 bases from J, with 15 bases between. In germline, CDR1 is DFQATT, CDR2 SNEGSKA (reference sequence). The CDR3 runs 16 residues. The CDR3 reads CSARDLPGRVNEKLFF. As DNA, the CDR3 is TGCAGTGCTAGAGATCTCCCAGGGAGGGTTAATGAAAAACTGTTTTTT.

The V call is TRBV3-1, the J call TRBJ1-3; D is perhaps TRBD1 (5 bases). CDR1 is LGHDT and CDR2 is YNNKEL in the germline V gene (reference sequence). The ends were cut back, 5 bases at V and 0 bases at J, with 8 bases in the middle. The CDR3 runs to 14 residues. The CDR3 DNA follows: TGTGCCAGCAGCACACAGGACTCTGGAAACACCATATATTTT. This encodes CASSTQDSGNTIYF.

At least ten counts were recorded for this clonotype. This chain joins TRBV10-3 and TRBJ2-2, with D possibly being TRBD1 (6 bases). Between the trimmed V and J ends, which lost 8 bases and 0 bases, there was a span of 25 bases. The germline V gene has CDR1 ENHRY and CDR2 SYGVKD. CDR3 length: 19 residues. DNA for the CDR3: TGTGCCATCCAAAGGACAGACGCCCATAAGAGCGCGAACACCGGGGAGCTGTTTTTT. This gives the protein CAIQRTDAHKSANTGELFF.

A word on this clonotype: This may arise from a read error, as a much more abundant clone is one base away. The rearrangement uses TRBV5-1 and TRBJ1-1; possibly TRBD1 for D (6 bases). Germline-derived CDR1 and CDR2 are SGHRS and YFSETQ. CDR3 length equals 13 residues. Trimming left V 4 bases short and J 6 bases short, with 13 bases between. The CDR3 DNA is TGCGCCAGCAGCCCGGGAAAGGGGGCTGAAGCTTTCTTT. Translating gives CASSPGKGAEAFF.

Turning to this clonotype: This could be a read error, since a much larger clone is one nucleotide away. The rearrangement links TRBV25-1 to TRBJ1-5, with 7 bases lining up with TRBD1. Germline V lookup: CDR1 MGHDK, CDR2 SYGVNS. The CDR3 sequence is 13 residues long. The CDR3: CASSDREDQPQNF. In DNA form, the CDR3 reads TGTGCCAGCAGCGACAGGGAAGATCAGCCCCAGAATTTT.

At least ten counts were recorded for this clonotype. The rearrangement joins TRBV27 to TRBJ2-5, with a tentative D call TRBD2 (6 bases). The ends were cut back, 3 bases at V and 4 bases at J, with 15 bases in the middle. The CDR3 contains 15 residues. In germline, CDR1 is MNHEY, CDR2 SMNVEV (reference sequence). CDR3 nucleotide sequence: TGTGCCAGCAGTTTTAGCGTGGGAGCGGGAGAGACCCAGTACTTC. Translated, it gives CASSFSVGAGETQYF.

This clonotype was recorded many times. The chain recombines TRBV20-1 with TRBJ2-3; 10 bases align to TRBD2. With 3 bases clipped from V and 5 bases from J, the junction kept 14 bases outside the gene matches. Germline values: CDR1 DFQATT, CDR2 SNEGSKA (reference sequence). The CDR3 covers 17 residues. CDR3 protein: CSARAAWSGGAGDTQYF. The CDR3 nucleotides read TGCAGTGCTAGGGCGGCGTGGAGCGGGGGGGCGGGAGATACGCAGTATTTT.

This clonotype appeared many times. CDR3 in DNA: TGTGCCAGCAGCTTACTCGGGAAAGAGCAGTACTTC. It is translated as CASSLLGKEQYF. The rearrangement uses TRBV7-2 and TRBJ2-7, with TRBD2 as a possible D gene (5 bases). V lost 2 bases and J 7 bases, leaving 9 bases between the germline ends. The germline V gene encodes CDR1 SGHTA and CDR2 FQGNSA. CDR3 length: 12 amino acids.

This clonotype was counted many times. The rearrangement links TRBV10-3 to TRBJ2-7, with 10 bases identical to TRBD2. The CDR3 length is 14 residues. V was clipped by 4 bases and J by 4 bases; unmatched bases: 4. Germline CDR1 is ENHRY and CDR2 is SYGVKD. CDR3 loop: CAISGTSGGYEQYF. The CDR3 DNA reads TGTGCCATCAGTGGGACTAGCGGCGGTTACGAGCAGTACTTC.

Many counts were recorded for this clonotype. V gene TRBV6-1 combines with J gene TRBJ1-3, with D uncertain. From germline, CDR1 is MNHNS and CDR2 SASEGT. The CDR3 is 15 residues long. The V and J ends lost 2 bases and 0 bases respectively, with 8 bases between them. CDR3 amino acids: CASSEFVGSGNTIYF. In DNA, the CDR3 is TGTGCCAGCAGTGAATTTGTGGGCTCTGGAAACACCATATATTTT.

This clonotype showed up many times. This chain links TRBV5-1 with TRBJ1-2, with D possibly TRBD1 on 6 matching bases. CDR1 is SGHRS and CDR2 is YFSETQ in the germline V gene. Trimming left V 3 bases short and J 8 bases short, with 23 bases between. This CDR3 spans 16 amino acids. The CDR3 is CASSSDSGTQGGGYTF. The CDR3 DNA reads as TGCGCCAGCAGCTCTGACTCCGGGACTCAAGGGGGAGGCTACACCTTC.

This clonotype was seen ten or more times. CDR3 DNA: TGCAGTGCACTGGGACTAACGCAGACCTACGAGCAGTACTTC. This sequence encodes CSALGLTQTYEQYF. The J gene is TRBJ2-7, the V gene TRBV20-1; 7 nucleotides line up with TRBD2. Germline V gene data show CDR1 as DFQATT and CDR2 as SNEGSKA (reference sequence). The CDR3 extends over 14 amino acids. J lost 2 bases, V lost 6 bases, and 10 bases had no gene match.